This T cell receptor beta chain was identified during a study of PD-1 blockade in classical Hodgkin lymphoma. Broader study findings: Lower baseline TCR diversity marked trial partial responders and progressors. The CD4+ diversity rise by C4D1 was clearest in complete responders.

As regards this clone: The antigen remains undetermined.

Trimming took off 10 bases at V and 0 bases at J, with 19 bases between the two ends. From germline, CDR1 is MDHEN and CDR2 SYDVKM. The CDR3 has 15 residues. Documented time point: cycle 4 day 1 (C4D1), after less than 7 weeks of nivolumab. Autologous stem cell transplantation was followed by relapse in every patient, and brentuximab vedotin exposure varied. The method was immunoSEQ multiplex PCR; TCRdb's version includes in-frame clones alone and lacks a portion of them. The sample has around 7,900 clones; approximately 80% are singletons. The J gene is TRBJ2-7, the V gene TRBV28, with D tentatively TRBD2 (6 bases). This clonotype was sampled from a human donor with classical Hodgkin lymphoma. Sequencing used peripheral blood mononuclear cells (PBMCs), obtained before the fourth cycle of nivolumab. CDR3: CATSGVAGTSYEQYF. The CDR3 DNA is TGTGCCACCTCGGGGGTGGCGGGGACCTCCTACGAGCAGTACTTC. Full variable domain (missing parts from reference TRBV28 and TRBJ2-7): DVKVTQSSRYLVKRTGEKVFLECVQDMDHENMFWYRQDPGLGLRLIYFSYDVKMKEKGDIPEGYSVSREKKERFSLILESASTNQTSMYLCATSGVAGTSYEQYFGPGTRLTVT.